This entry describes one TCR beta chain. There is no known antigen for this receptor. Nothing much larger sits one base from this clone, and base qualities are not available. The sample comes from a study of blood T cell repertoires in COVID-19 (dated by TCRdb to about 2020). With respect to the entire study: Samples covering the acute and convalescent phases of COVID-19 were provided by collaborators in the United States, Italy and Spain. The material from the prospective study consisted of cDNA or gDNA derived from T cells, B-cell-depleted T cells, or PBMCs. Deeply sampled blood TCRbeta repertoires from subjects exposed to, actively infected with, or recovered from COVID-19 were included in the dataset. The repertoires were released in a freely available public database intended as a resource for research on the immune response to SARS-CoV-2. The samples were drawn from two sources: the first 160 participants of the ongoing ImmuneRACE study, and about 1,300 subjects contributed by 6 global collaborators. The sample metadata nearly always contained a de-identified subject ID, COVID-19 status, age in years and sex. Where available, HLA class I and class II types were taken from metadata supplied by the sample provider and were not determined by assay-based typing. Findings and caveats that apply to the study as a whole: The quantity of clinical and demographic metadata differed by source and by participant and was supplied without curation.

Trimming costs V 4 bases and J 3 bases, and their ends lie 7 bases apart. The CDR1 and CDR2 encoded by the germline V gene are SQVTM and ANQGSEA. The CDR3 runs 13 amino acids, cysteine and phenylalanine included. CDR3 DNA only is kept here, 39 bases in frame from base 1. TCRbeta CDR3 regions were amplified from genomic DNA by means of the immunoSEQ Assay, a bias-controlled multiplex PCR. The authors' pipeline ran thus. The number of nucleated cells in each sample was estimated by amplification of reference gene primers within the assay. To quantify the absolute abundance of each unique TCRbeta CDR3 rearrangement, sequence reads were collapsed and filtered. For each sample, productive Simpson clonality was calculated as the square root of Simpson's diversity index over productive rearrangements. TCRdb obtained this table from immuneACCESS and retained in-frame rearrangements with V and J assigned. These tables miss some clones; where compared with another copy, unresolved V genes account for less than half of the shortfall, and the remainder is unexplained. The DNA was the basis for D and trimming; V, J and clone size are from that table. The sample table contains 250,000 or so clones; only one count was recorded for around 84% of them. Of the sample, roughly 1.4% is held by the ten largest clones.

Samples from volunteer blood donors who had recovered from COVID-19 were contributed by a second Seattle source. Whole blood was collected in K2EDTA tubes by collaborating institutions according to the institutions' own protocols. For TCRbeta analysis, collaborator samples were shipped as frozen whole blood, as isolated PBMCs, or as DNA extracted from either sample type. The sequenced sample was peripheral blood. The sequence derives from a woman between 35 and 50 years old who had recovered from COVID-19. The chain couples TRBV29-1 to TRBJ2-6; the D gene is perhaps TRBD2, on 5 matching bases. The DNA sequence follows: TGCAGCGTTGCGGGAATTGGGGCCAACGTCCTGACTTTC. It translates as CSVAGIGANVLTF.